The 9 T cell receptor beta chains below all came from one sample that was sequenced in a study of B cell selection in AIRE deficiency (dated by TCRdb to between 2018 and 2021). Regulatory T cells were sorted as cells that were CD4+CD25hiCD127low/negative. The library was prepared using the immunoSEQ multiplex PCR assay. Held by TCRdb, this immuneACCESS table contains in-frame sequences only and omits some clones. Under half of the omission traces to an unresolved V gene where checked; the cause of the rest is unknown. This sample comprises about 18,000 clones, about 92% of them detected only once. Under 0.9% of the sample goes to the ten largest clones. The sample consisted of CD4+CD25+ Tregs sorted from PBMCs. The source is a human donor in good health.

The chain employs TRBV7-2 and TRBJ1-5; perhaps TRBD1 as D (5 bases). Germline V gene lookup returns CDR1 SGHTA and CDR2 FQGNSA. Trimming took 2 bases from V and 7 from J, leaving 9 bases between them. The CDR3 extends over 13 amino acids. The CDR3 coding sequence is TGTGCCAGCAGCTTAAGGAGGGACCAGCCCCAGCATTTT. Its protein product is CASSLRRDQPQHF.

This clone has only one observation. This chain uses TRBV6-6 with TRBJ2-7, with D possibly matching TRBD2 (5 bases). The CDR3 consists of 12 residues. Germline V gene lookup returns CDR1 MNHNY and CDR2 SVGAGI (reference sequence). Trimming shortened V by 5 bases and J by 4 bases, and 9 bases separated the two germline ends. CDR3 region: CASSAPGYEQYF. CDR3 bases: TGTGCCAGCAGTGCCCCGGGGTACGAGCAGTACTTC.

The CDR3 loop is CASAGSGSGYTF. The CDR3 DNA follows: TGTGCCAGCGCCGGGTCAGGGTCTGGCTACACCTTC. V usage is TRBV28 and J usage is TRBJ1-2; TRBD1 is a possible D gene (5 bases). Germline CDR1 and CDR2: MDHEN and SYDVKM. V lost 8 bases and J 7 bases, leaving 14 bases between the germline ends. The CDR3 has 12 residues.

CDR3 sequence (DNA): TGTGCCAGCAGTCGTGCGGGCTGGGGGACCCAGTACTTC. Its translation is CASSRAGWGTQYF. The chain joins TRBV28 to TRBJ2-5, with TRBD2 as a possible D gene (5 bases). This CDR3 region has 13 residues. Per germline, CDR1 MDHEN and CDR2 SYDVKM. V shed 5 bases and J shed 7 bases, with 14 bases lying between them.

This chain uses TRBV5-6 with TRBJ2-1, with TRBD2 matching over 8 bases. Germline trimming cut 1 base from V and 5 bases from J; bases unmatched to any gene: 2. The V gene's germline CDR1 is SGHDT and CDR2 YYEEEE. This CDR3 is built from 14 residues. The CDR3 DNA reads TGTGCCAGCAGCTTGATTAGCGGGGACAATGAGCAGTTCTTC. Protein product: CASSLISGDNEQFF.

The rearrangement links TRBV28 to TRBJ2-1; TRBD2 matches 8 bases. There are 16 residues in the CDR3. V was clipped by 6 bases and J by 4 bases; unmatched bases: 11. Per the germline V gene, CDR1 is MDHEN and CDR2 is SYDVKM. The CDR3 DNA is TGTGCCAGCAGCCCCGGAAGCGGGGGAGGGTACAATGAGCAGTTCTTC. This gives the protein CASSPGSGGGYNEQFF. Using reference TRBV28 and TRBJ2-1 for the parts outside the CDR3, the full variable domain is DVKVTQSSRYLVKRTGEKVFLECVQDMDHENMFWYRQDPGLGLRLIYFSYDVKMKEKGDIPEGYSVSREKKERFSLILESASTNQTSMYLCASSPGSGGGYNEQFFGPGTRLTVL.

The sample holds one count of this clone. The CDR3 coding sequence is TGTGCCAGCAGCTTAGGGGACAGGGGATGGGAAAAACTGTTTTTT. Translation gives CASSLGDRGWEKLFF. The chain recombines TRBV7-6 with TRBJ1-4; 10 nucleotides align to TRBD1. The CDR3 is 15 amino acids. V was clipped by 1 base and J by 8 bases; unmatched bases: 4. In germline, CDR1 is SGHVS, CDR2 FNYEAQ.

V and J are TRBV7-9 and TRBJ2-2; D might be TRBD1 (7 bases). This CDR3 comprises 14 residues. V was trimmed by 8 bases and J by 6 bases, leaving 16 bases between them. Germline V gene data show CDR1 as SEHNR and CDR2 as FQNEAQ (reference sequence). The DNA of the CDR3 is TGTGCCAGCGCAAGCTCAGGGGGGCCCGGGGAGCTGTTTTTT. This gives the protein CASASSGGPGELFF.

The CDR3 is CAVRDRAPANYGYTF. CDR3 in DNA: TGTGCCGTCCGGGACAGGGCCCCCGCTAACTATGGCTACACCTTC. V and J are TRBV15 and TRBJ1-2; TRBD1 aligns across 9 bases. The V and J ends lost 11 bases and 0 bases, in that order; junction bases with no gene match: 10. The CDR3 is made up of 15 amino acids. CDR1 is LNHNV and CDR2 is YYDKDF in the germline V gene (reference sequence).